This T cell receptor (beta chain) is from a study of blood T cell repertoires in COVID-19. Study overall: Spain, Italy and the United States supplied samples that represented acute and convalescent COVID-19. In each case, the material was cDNA or gDNA derived from T cells, B-cell-depleted T cells, or PBMCs.

The V and J ends lost 0 bases and 9 bases, in that order; junction bases with no gene match: 8. Germline CDR1 and CDR2: SGHRS and YFSETQ. CDR3 length: 16 residues. In the authors' methods: From reference gene primer amplification, estimates of nucleated cell counts were derived. TCRdb keeps only in-frame clones here, not all; method: immunoSEQ multiplex PCR. From that table come the V and J calls and clone size; the DNA was used to work out D and trimming. This sample has tens of thousands of clones, with about 73% found just once. The receptor comes from a woman aged 45-65 years with active or convalescent COVID-19. The genes are TRBV5-1 and TRBJ2-1; TRBD2 aligns across 11 bases. Specimen: peripheral blood. As DNA, the CDR3 is TGCGCCAGCAGCTTGGCCCCTAGCGGGAGGCGAGTTGAGCAGTTCTTC. Its translation is CASSLAPSGRRVEQFF.